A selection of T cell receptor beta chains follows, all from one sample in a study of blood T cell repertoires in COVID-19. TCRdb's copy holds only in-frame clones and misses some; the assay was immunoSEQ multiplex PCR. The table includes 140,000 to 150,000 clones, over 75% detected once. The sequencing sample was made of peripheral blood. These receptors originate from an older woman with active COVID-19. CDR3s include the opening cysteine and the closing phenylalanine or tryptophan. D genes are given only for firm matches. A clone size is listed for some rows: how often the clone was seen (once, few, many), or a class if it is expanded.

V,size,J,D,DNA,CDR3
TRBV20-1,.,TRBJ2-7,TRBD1,TGCAGTGCTAGTCTGGGGACAGGCCTATACGAGCAGTACTTC,CSASLGTGLYEQYF
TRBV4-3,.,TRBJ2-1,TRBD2,TGCGCCAGCACAAAGCTAGCGGGTGGAAGCTCCTACAATGAGCAGTTCTTC,CASTKLAGGSSYNEQFF
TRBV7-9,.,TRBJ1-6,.,TGTGCCAGCAGCCCCGCCGGAGGTAGAGTTTTCTCACCCCTCCACTTT,CASSPAGGRVFSPLHF
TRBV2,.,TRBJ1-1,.,TGTGCCAGCAGCGCGTTGGGGGCGGGGAACACTGAAGCTTTCTTT,CASSALGAGNTEAFF
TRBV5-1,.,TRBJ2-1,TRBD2,TGCGCCAGCAGCTTGTTGACTAGCGGTAGCCCCCGGGGCAATGAGCAGTTCTTC,CASSLLTSGSPRGNEQFF
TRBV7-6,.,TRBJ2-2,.,TGTGCCAGCAGCTTGGGGAGCACCGGGGAGCTGTTTTTT,CASSLGSTGELFF
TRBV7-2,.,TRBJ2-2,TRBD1,TGTGCCAGCAGCTCTACAGGGGGCACGAACACCGGGGAGCTGTTTTTT,CASSSTGGTNTGELFF
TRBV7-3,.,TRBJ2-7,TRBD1,TGTGCCAGCAGCTTAAAAGGGGGCGGCGAGCAGTACTTC,CASSLKGGGEQYF
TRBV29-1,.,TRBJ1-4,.,TGCAGCGTTAGGAGCGATAATGAAAAACTGTTTTTT,CSVRSDNEKLFF
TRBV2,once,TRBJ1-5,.,TGTGCCAGCAGTGATACGAGAGGGAACCAGCCCCAGCATTTT,CASSDTRGNQPQHF
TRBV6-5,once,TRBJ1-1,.,TGTGCCAGCAAGGGAGGGCGGGGCACTGAAGCTTTCTTT,CASKGGRGTEAFF
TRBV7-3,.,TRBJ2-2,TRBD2,TGTGCCAGCAGCTTAACGCGCGGGGGACTAGCGAACACCGGGGAGCTGTTTTTT,CASSLTRGGLANTGELFF
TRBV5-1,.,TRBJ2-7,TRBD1,TGCGCCAGCAGCTTGGCCCTAACAGGGGAAGACGAGCAGTACTTC,CASSLALTGEDEQYF
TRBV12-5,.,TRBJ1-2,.,TGTGCTAGTGGTTTCTTCGGGACTGCTGGCTACACCTTC,CASGFFGTAGYTF